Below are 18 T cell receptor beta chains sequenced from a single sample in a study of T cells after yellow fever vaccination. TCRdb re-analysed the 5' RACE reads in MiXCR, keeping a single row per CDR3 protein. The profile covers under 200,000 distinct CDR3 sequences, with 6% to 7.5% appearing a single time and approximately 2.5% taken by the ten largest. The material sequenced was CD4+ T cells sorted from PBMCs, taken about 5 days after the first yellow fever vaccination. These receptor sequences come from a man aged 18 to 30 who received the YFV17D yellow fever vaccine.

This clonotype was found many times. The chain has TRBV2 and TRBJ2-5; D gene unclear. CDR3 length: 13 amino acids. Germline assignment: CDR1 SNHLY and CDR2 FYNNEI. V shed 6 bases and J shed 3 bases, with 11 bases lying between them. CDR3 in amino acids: CASSLARKETQYF. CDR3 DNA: TGTGCCAGCAGCCTGGCCCGGAAAGAGACCCAGTACTTC.

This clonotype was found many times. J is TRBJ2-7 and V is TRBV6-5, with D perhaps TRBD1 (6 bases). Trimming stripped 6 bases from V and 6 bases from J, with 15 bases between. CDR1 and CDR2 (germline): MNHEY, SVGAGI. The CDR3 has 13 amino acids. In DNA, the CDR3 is TGTGCCAGCAGCTACGGAACAGGGATCGAGCAGTACTTC. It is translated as CASSYGTGIEQYF.

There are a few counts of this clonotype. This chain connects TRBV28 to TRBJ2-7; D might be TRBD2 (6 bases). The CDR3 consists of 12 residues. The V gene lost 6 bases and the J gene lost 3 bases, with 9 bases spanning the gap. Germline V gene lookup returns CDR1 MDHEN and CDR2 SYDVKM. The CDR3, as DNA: TGTGCCAGCAGCCCGGGGGTCTACGAGCAGTACGTC. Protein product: CASSPGVYEQYV.

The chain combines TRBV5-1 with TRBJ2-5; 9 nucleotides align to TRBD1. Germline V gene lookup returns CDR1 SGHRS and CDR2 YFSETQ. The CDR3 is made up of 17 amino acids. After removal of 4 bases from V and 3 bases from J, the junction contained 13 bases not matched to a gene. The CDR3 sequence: CASSRGSPGQGEETQYF. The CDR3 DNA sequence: TGCGCCAGCAGCCGGGGATCCCCGGGACAGGGCGAAGAGACCCAGTACTTC.

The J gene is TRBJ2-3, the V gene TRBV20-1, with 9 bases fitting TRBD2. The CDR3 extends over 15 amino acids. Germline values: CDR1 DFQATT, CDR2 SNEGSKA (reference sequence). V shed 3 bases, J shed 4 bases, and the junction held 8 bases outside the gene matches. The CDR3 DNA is TGCAGTGCTAGCCTCGGGGCGGGGGGGCCAGATACGCAGTATTTT. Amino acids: CSASLGAGGPDTQYF.

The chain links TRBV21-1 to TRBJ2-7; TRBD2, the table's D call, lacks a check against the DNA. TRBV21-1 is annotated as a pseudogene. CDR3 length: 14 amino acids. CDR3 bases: TGTGCCAGCAGCAAAGATCCAGGGAGGTACGAGCAGTACTTC. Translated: CASSKDPGRYEQYF.

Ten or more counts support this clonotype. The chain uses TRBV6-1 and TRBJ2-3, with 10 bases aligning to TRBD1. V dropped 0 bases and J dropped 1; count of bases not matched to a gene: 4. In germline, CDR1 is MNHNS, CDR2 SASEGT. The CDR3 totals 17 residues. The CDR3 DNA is TGTGCCAGCAGTGAAGCTCGACAGGGGGCCGGCACAGATACGCAGTATTTT. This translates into CASSEARQGAGTDTQYF.

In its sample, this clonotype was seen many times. The CDR3 loop is CASSLWLRDRNTDTQYF. The CDR3 region has the DNA TGTGCCAGCAGCCTTTGGCTTCGGGACAGAAACACAGATACGCAGTATTTT. The chain employs TRBV14 and TRBJ2-3; 7 bases line up with TRBD1. In germline, CDR1 is SGHDN, CDR2 FVKESK. The CDR3 length is 17 residues. J lost 2 bases, V lost 4 bases, and 12 bases had no gene match.

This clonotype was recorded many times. CDR3 sequence (DNA): TGCGCCAGCAGCATAAGACAGGGGGACACTGAAGCTTTCTTT. Protein sequence: CASSIRQGDTEAFF. The chain uses TRBV5-1 and TRBJ1-1; the match to TRBD1 covers 9 bases. With V trimmed by 4 bases and J by 3 bases, 4 bases remained unmatched. CDR3 size: 14 residues. Germline CDR1 SGHRS, CDR2 YFSETQ.

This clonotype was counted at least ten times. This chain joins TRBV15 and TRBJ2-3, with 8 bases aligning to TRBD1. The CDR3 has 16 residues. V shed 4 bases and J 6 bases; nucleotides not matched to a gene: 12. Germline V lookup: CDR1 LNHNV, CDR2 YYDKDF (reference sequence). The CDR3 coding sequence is TGTGCCACCAGCACCGACCCTGTGACAGGGGCCGATACGCAGTATTTT. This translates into CATSTDPVTGADTQYF.

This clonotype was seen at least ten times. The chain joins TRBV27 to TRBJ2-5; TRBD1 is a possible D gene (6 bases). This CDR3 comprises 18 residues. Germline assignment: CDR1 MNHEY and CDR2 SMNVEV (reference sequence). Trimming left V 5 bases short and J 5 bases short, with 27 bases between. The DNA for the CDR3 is TGTGCCAGCAGTCCGTCCTTAGGGTTTTTGGGGGCTATCGAGACCCAGTACTTC. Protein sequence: CASSPSLGFLGAIETQYF.

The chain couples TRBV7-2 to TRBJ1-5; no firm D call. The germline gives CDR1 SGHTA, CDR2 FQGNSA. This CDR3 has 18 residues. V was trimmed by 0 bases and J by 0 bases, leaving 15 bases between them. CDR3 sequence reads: CASSLASYGRRSNQPQHF. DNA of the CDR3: TGTGCCAGCAGCTTAGCTTCGTATGGGAGACGTAGCAATCAGCCCCAGCATTTT.

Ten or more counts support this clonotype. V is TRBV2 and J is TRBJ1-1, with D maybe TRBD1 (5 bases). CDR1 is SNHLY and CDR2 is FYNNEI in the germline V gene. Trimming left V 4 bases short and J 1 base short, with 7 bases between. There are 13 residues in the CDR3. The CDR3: CASSAGPNTEAFF. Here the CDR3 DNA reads TGTGCCAGCAGTGCGGGACCGAACACTGAAGCTTTCTTT.

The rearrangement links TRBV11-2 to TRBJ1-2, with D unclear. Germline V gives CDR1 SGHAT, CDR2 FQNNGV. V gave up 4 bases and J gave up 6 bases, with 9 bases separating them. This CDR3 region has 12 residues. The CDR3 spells CASSSSTHGYTF. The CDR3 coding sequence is TGTGCCAGCAGCTCCTCTACCCATGGCTACACCTTC. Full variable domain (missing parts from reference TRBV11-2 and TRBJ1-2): EAGVAQSPRYKIIEKRQSVAFWCNPISGHATLYWYQQILGQGPKLLIQFQNNGVVDDSQLPKDRFSAERLKGVDSTLKIQPAKLEDSAVYLCASSSSTHGYTFGSGTRLTVV.

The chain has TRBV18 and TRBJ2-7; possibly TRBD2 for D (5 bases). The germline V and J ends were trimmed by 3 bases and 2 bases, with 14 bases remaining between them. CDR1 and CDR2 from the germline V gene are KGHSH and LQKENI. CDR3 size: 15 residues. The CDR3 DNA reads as TGTGCCAGCTCACCCAATCAAGCGGCCACCTACGAGCAGTACGTC. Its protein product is CASSPNQAATYEQYV.

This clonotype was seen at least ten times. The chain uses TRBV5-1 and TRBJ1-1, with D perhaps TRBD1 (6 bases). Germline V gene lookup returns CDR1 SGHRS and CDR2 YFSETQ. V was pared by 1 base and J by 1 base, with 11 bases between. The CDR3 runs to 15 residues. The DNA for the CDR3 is TGCGCCAGCAGCTTGACAGCACAGGGGAACACTGAAGCTTTCTTT. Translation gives CASSLTAQGNTEAFF. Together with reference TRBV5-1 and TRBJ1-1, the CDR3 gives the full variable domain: KAGVTQTPRYLIKTRGQQVTLSCSPISGHRSVSWYQQTPGQGLQFLFEYFSETQRNKGNFPGRFSGRQFSNSRSEMNVSTLELGDSALYLCASSLTAQGNTEAFFGQGTRLTVV.

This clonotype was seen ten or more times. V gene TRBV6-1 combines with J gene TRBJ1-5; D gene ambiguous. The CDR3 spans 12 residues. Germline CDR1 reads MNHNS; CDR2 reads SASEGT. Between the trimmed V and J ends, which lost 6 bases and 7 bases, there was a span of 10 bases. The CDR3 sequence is CASRQALQPQHF. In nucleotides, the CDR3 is TGTGCCAGCAGGCAAGCCCTCCAGCCCCAGCATTTT.

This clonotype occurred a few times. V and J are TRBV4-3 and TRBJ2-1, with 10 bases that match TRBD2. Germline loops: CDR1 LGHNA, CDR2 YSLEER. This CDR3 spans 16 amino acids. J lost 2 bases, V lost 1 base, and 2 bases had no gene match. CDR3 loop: CASSQASGGPYNEQFF. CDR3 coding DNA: TGCGCCAGCAGCCAAGCTAGCGGGGGACCCTACAATGAGCAGTTCTTC.